These 29 T cell receptor beta chains were all obtained from the same sample, sequenced in a study of shared clonotypes between healthy human individuals. Assay used: immunoSEQ multiplex PCR; TCRdb lists only in-frame clones, some missing. The sample comprises approximately 2,300,000 clones, under 95% of which are singletons, and 0.3% to 0.4% rests with the top ten. The sequenced material came from naive CD4+ T cells from PBMCs. The subset: CD45RA+ positively selected. Receptors originate from a man younger than 35 in good health. Some clones in this sample may be carry-over from other donors' samples.

This chain connects TRBV7-9 to TRBJ2-7; D unresolved. The germline CDR1 and CDR2 sequences are SEHNR and FQNEAQ (reference sequence). Between the trimmed V and J ends, which lost 3 bases and 3 bases, there was a span of 9 bases. This CDR3 spans 13 amino acids. CDR3 in amino acids: CASSFEEHYEQYF. In DNA, the CDR3 is TGTGCCAGCAGCTTTGAGGAGCACTACGAGCAGTACTTC. The whole variable domain, remainder taken from reference TRBV7-9 and TRBJ2-7, is DTGVSQNPRHKITKRGQNVTFRCDPISEHNRLYWYRQTLGQGPEFLTYFQNEAQLEKSRLLSDRFSAERPKGSFSTLEIQRTEQGDSAMYLCASSFEEHYEQYFGPGTRLTVT.

The CDR3 protein is CASSQRTGGGYNEQFF. The DNA for the CDR3 is TGTGCCAGCAGCCAACGGACAGGGGGCGGGTACAATGAGCAGTTCTTC. The chain has TRBV7-2 and TRBJ2-1, with 11 bases aligning to TRBD1. Germline V gene data show CDR1 as SGHTA and CDR2 as FQGNSA. The V segment lost 5 bases and the J segment 4 bases; nucleotides outside the gene matches: 7. The CDR3 has 16 amino acids. The complete variable domain, with remaining parts taken from reference TRBV7-2 and TRBJ2-1, reads GAGVSQSPSNKVTEKGKDVELRCDPISGHTALYWYRQSLGQGLEFLIYFQGNSAPDKSGLPSDRFSAERTGGSVSTLTIQRTQQEDSAVYLCASSQRTGGGYNEQFFGPGTRLTVL.

This clone appeared once. This chain joins TRBV27 and TRBJ1-1; 8 bases line up with TRBD1. There are 13 residues in the CDR3. From germline, CDR1 is MNHEY and CDR2 SMNVEV (reference sequence). V dropped 8 bases and J dropped 4; count of bases not matched to a gene: 6. CDR3 sequence reads: CASSDRGSTEAFF. The DNA for the CDR3 is TGTGCCAGCTCCGACAGGGGTAGCACTGAAGCTTTCTTT.

This clone occurred a few times. This chain uses TRBV10-3 with TRBJ1-5; D unresolved. This CDR3 region has 13 residues. Deletions cut 0 bases from V and 9 bases from J, with 9 bases between. Germline CDR1 and CDR2: ENHRY and SYGVKD. CDR3 region: CAISESQERPQHF. Written as DNA, the CDR3 is TGTGCCATCAGTGAGTCGCAGGAGAGGCCCCAGCATTTT.

V is TRBV30 and J is TRBJ1-1; possibly TRBD1 for D (6 bases). V shed 3 bases and J shed 1 base, with 9 bases lying between them. Looked up from germline, CDR1 is GTSNPN and CDR2 is SVGIG (reference sequence). The CDR3 length is 13 residues. CDR3 protein: CAWRTTGNTEAFF. CDR3 DNA: TGTGCCTGGAGGACGACAGGGAACACTGAAGCTTTCTTT.

The chain carries TRBV7-6 and TRBJ1-2; 9 bases agree with TRBD1. Trimming took 5 bases from V and 4 from J; bases not matched to a gene: 5. CDR1 is SGHVS, CDR2 FNYEAQ, per germline. The length of the CDR3 is 14 residues. CDR3 in amino acids: CASSLTGGGYGYTF. In nucleotides, the CDR3 is TGTGCCAGCAGCCTGACAGGGGGGGGCTATGGCTACACCTTC.

V and J are TRBV29-1 and TRBJ2-5, with 7 bases matching TRBD2. The J call may be incorrect, as the DNA end agrees better with TRBJ2-7. Germline V gene data show CDR1 as SQVTM and CDR2 as ANQGSEA. The CDR3 has 13 amino acids. DNA for the CDR3: TGCAGCGCACGACCAGCGGGATCCTACGAGCAGTACTTC. Translated, it gives CSARPAGSYEQYF.

The chain uses TRBV30 and TRBJ1-1, with 8 bases identical to TRBD1. The CDR3 sequence is 14 residues long. Unmatched junction bases numbered 7, after V lost 2 bases and J lost 5 bases. Per germline, CDR1 GTSNPN and CDR2 SVGIG (reference sequence). The chain's CDR3 is CAWSFRTGMTEAFF. The CDR3 nucleotides read TGTGCCTGGAGTTTCCGGACAGGGATGACTGAAGCTTTCTTT. The complete variable domain, with remaining parts taken from reference TRBV30 and TRBJ1-1, reads SQTIHQWPATLVQPVGSPLSLECTVEGTSNPNLYWYRQAAGRGLQLLFYSVGIGQISSEVPQNLSASRPQDRQFILSSKKLLLSDSGFYLCAWSFRTGMTEAFFGQGTRLTVV.

The gene calls are TRBV30 and TRBJ1-2; D gene uncertain. With 2 bases removed from V and 5 bases from J, the gap between germline ends came to 12 bases. From germline, CDR1 is GTSNPN and CDR2 SVGIG (reference sequence). This CDR3 comprises 13 residues. CDR3 residues: CAWSHPHFYGYTF. CDR3 sequence (DNA): TGTGCCTGGAGTCACCCCCACTTTTATGGCTACACCTTC.

This chain uses TRBV19 with TRBJ2-7; no definite D call. Trimming pared 5 bases from V and 4 bases from J, leaving 12 bases between. Germline V CDR1 and CDR2: LNHDA, SQIVND (reference sequence). The CDR3 sequence is 13 residues long. The CDR3 region is CASSPDLGYEQYF. The CDR3 DNA sequence: TGTGCCAGTAGTCCGGACCTCGGTTACGAGCAGTACTTC.

The chain has TRBV18 and TRBJ1-1; D remains ambiguous. CDR1 and CDR2 from the germline V gene are KGHSH and LQKENI. The CDR3 loop spans 15 amino acids. The ends were cut back, 0 bases at V and 0 bases at J, with 8 bases in the middle. CDR3 residues: CASSPPRNMNTEAFF. CDR3 in DNA: TGTGCCAGCTCACCACCGAGAAACATGAACACTGAAGCTTTCTTT.

The J gene is TRBJ2-7, the V gene TRBV18, with TRBD2 matching 7 bases. V lost 2 bases to trimming and J lost 6 bases; unmatched junction nucleotides: 7. The CDR3 contains 14 residues. Germline V CDR1 and CDR2: KGHSH, LQKENI. This CDR3 reads CASSPVDGGSEQYF. The DNA of the CDR3 is TGTGCCAGCTCACCAGTTGACGGGGGGTCCGAGCAGTACTTC.

The V and J genes are TRBV6-6 and TRBJ2-2; 7 nucleotides agree with TRBD2. Germline V gives CDR1 MNHNY, CDR2 SVGAGI (reference sequence). V trimming: 8 bases; J trimming: 7 bases; junction bases outside the gene matches: 7. The CDR3 totals 13 residues. CDR3 in DNA: TGTGCCAGCGGGGCGGGAGTCGGCGGGGAGCTGTTTTTT. It codes for CASGAGVGGELFF.

V gene TRBV9 combines with J gene TRBJ2-3; 10 bases align to TRBD1. The CDR3 runs to 19 residues. Germline V gene sequence: CDR1 SGDLS, CDR2 YYNGEE. V lost 3 bases and J lost 2; bases outside the gene matches: 15. CDR3 nucleotides: TGTGCCAGCAGCGGCCAAAGGGGACAGGGGCCGACCCCCACAGATACGCAGTATTTT. This codes for CASSGQRGQGPTPTDTQYF.

V usage is TRBV27 and J usage is TRBJ2-7; 10 positions match TRBD1. In germline, CDR1 is MNHEY, CDR2 SMNVEV (reference sequence). The CDR3 loop spans 12 amino acids. Trimming removed 9 bases from V and 5 bases from J; junction bases left unmatched: 4. DNA of the CDR3: TGTGCCAGTCGGGACAGGGGCCACGAGCAGTACTTC. Amino acid sequence: CASRDRGHEQYF.

This clone was picked up one time. The chain recombines TRBV7-2 with TRBJ2-1, with 11 bases fitting TRBD2. Unmatched junction bases numbered 4, after V lost 0 bases and J lost 0 bases. Germline V gives CDR1 SGHTA, CDR2 FQGNSA. The CDR3 contains 18 residues. The CDR3 region is CASSLARLAGPSYNEQFF. Here the CDR3 DNA reads TGTGCCAGCAGCTTAGCGCGACTAGCGGGGCCCTCCTACAATGAGCAGTTCTTC. The full variable domain, in which reference TRBV7-2 and TRBJ2-1 provide the parts outside the CDR3, is GAGVSQSPSNKVTEKGKDVELRCDPISGHTALYWYRQSLGQGLEFLIYFQGNSAPDKSGLPSDRFSAERTGGSVSTLTIQRTQQEDSAVYLCASSLARLAGPSYNEQFFGPGTRLTVL.

The rearrangement uses TRBV10-3 and TRBJ1-4; D might be TRBD1 (5 bases). Germline V gives CDR1 ENHRY, CDR2 SYGVKD. V lost 10 bases, J lost 0 bases, and 12 bases lay in between. This CDR3 spans 14 amino acids. The CDR3 sequence is CASQGVATNEKLFF. CDR3 in DNA: TGTGCCAGCCAGGGTGTAGCAACTAATGAAAAACTGTTTTTT.

The rearrangement joins TRBV19 to TRBJ2-1; 7 positions match TRBD2. The CDR3 spans 17 residues. J gave up 4 bases and V 4 bases, and 13 bases lay outside the gene matches. The germline V gene encodes CDR1 LNHDA and CDR2 SQIVND (reference sequence). The CDR3 is CASSRREPGRSYNEQFF. The CDR3 nucleotides read TGTGCCAGTAGTAGGCGGGAGCCCGGACGGTCGTACAATGAGCAGTTCTTC.

This clone was recorded once. This chain joins TRBV5-1 and TRBJ2-1, with D possibly being TRBD2 (5 bases). The germline V gene encodes CDR1 SGHRS and CDR2 YFSETQ. Trimming took off 2 bases at V and 0 bases at J, with 15 bases between the two ends. This CDR3 comprises 17 residues. DNA of the CDR3: TGCGCCAGCAGCTTCCTAACTATAGCGAACTCCTACAATGAGCAGTTCTTC. It is translated as CASSFLTIANSYNEQFF. The whole variable domain, remainder taken from reference TRBV5-1 and TRBJ2-1, is KAGVTQTPRYLIKTRGQQVTLSCSPISGHRSVSWYQQTPGQGLQFLFEYFSETQRNKGNFPGRFSGRQFSNSRSEMNVSTLELGDSALYLCASSFLTIANSYNEQFFGPGTRLTVL.

The chain carries TRBV6-6 and TRBJ1-4, with 7 bases fitting TRBD1. V was pared by 8 bases and J by 5 bases, with 8 bases of the junction left unmatched. The CDR3 loop spans 14 amino acids. Germline V gene sequence: CDR1 MNHNY, CDR2 SVGAGI (reference sequence). The chain's CDR3 is CASGRDRLNEKLFF. CDR3 DNA sequence: TGTGCCAGCGGTAGGGACAGATTAAATGAAAAACTGTTTTTT.

This chain uses TRBV2 with TRBJ2-5; tentative D call: TRBD1 (5 bases). Germline V gene data show CDR1 as SNHLY and CDR2 as FYNNEI. The CDR3 contains 13 residues. With 6 bases removed from V and 3 bases from J, the gap between germline ends came to 11 bases. The CDR3 DNA sequence: TGTGCCAGCAGGAAGACAGCAAAAGAGACCCAGTACTTC. Translating gives CASRKTAKETQYF.

The CDR3 nucleotides read TGTGCCAGCAGCTGGGGACAGGGGGGAGGCGAGCAGTACTTC. It codes for CASSWGQGGGEQYF. V usage is TRBV27 and J usage is TRBJ2-7, with 11 positions matching TRBD1. Germline V lookup: CDR1 MNHEY, CDR2 SMNVEV (reference sequence). The CDR3 covers 14 residues. V was clipped by 6 bases and J by 6 bases; unmatched bases: 7.

J is TRBJ1-4 and V is TRBV27; possible D gene TRBD1, 6 bases. Germline-derived CDR1 and CDR2 are MNHEY and SMNVEV (reference sequence). Trimming stripped 6 bases from V and 7 bases from J, with 15 bases between. The CDR3 runs 14 residues. DNA of the CDR3: TGTGCCAGCAGAGCTACAGGGAGAGGTGAAAAACTGTTTTTT. Its translation: CASRATGRGEKLFF.

This chain connects TRBV7-9 to TRBJ1-4; TRBD1 is a possible D gene (5 bases). Trimming cost V 3 bases and J 8 bases, with 10 bases left between them. The CDR3 is 13 amino acids. The germline CDR1 and CDR2 sequences are SEHNR and FQNEAQ (reference sequence). This CDR3 is CASSFRGEEKLFF. CDR3 bases: TGTGCCAGCAGCTTTCGGGGCGAGGAAAAACTGTTTTTT.

This clone was seen just once. The gene calls are TRBV19 and TRBJ1-5; TRBD1 aligns across 12 bases. Trimming cost V 4 bases and J 3 bases; bases outside gene matches: 4. This CDR3 region has 16 residues. CDR1 is LNHDA, CDR2 SQIVND, per germline (reference sequence). In DNA, the CDR3 is TGTGCCAGTAGTAGGGACAGGGGGCTGGTCAATCAGCCCCAGCATTTT. Amino acid sequence: CASSRDRGLVNQPQHF. The full variable domain, with the rest looked up from reference TRBV19 and TRBJ1-5, is DGGITQSPKYLFRKEGQNVTLSCEQNLNHDAMYWYRQDPGQGLRLIYYSQIVNDFQKGDIAEGYSVSREKKESFPLTVTSAQKNPTAFYLCASSRDRGLVNQPQHFGDGTRLSIL.

The chain has TRBV9 and TRBJ2-3; D may be TRBD2 (6 bases). The ends were cut back, 4 bases at V and 4 bases at J, with 13 bases in the middle. The germline V gene encodes CDR1 SGDLS and CDR2 YYNGEE. The CDR3 has 14 residues. CDR3 sequence reads: CASSPRGTSDTQYF. DNA of the CDR3: TGTGCCAGCAGCCCTCGAGGGACTTCAGATACGCAGTATTTT.

The V and J genes are TRBV28 and TRBJ2-1, with TRBD1 identical over 12 bases. This CDR3 comprises 17 residues. Trimming took 4 bases from V and 8 from J; bases not matched to a gene: 12. Germline V gene lookup returns CDR1 MDHEN and CDR2 SYDVKM. The CDR3 coding sequence is TGTGCCAGCAGTTCGATTTTGAAGGGACAGGGGGCTTATGAGCAGTTCTTC. Its protein is CASSSILKGQGAYEQFF. The full variable domain, in which reference TRBV28 and TRBJ2-1 provide the parts outside the CDR3, is DVKVTQSSRYLVKRTGEKVFLECVQDMDHENMFWYRQDPGLGLRLIYFSYDVKMKEKGDIPEGYSVSREKKERFSLILESASTNQTSMYLCASSSILKGQGAYEQFFGPGTRLTVL.

The V and J genes are TRBV20-1 and TRBJ2-7; D is uncertain. This CDR3 contains 11 residues. The V gene's germline CDR1 is DFQATT and CDR2 SNEGSKA (reference sequence). Trimming stripped 5 bases from V and 5 bases from J, with 10 bases between. Here the CDR3 reads CSAPRWDEQYF. The CDR3 DNA follows: TGCAGTGCTCCGCGGTGGGACGAGCAGTACTTC.

The gene calls are TRBV11-2 and TRBJ2-1, with 10 bases identical to TRBD2. The V gene end was trimmed by 4 bases and the J gene end by 7 bases; junction bases not matched to a gene: 4. The length of the CDR3 is 14 residues. The germline CDR1 and CDR2 sequences are SGHAT and FQNNGV. CDR3 bases: TGTGCCAGCAGCTCACTAGCGGGATTTAATGAGCAGTTCTTC. This translates into CASSSLAGFNEQFF.